Listed here are 20 T cell receptor beta chains from one sample, sequenced in a study of T cell responses to AZD1222 COVID-19 vaccine. Assay used: immunoSEQ multiplex PCR; TCRdb lists only in-frame clones, some missing. The data hold about 160,000 clones, with around 90% observed a single time. This sample comprised peripheral blood, obtained 28 days after the second AZD1222 dose. These TCRs come from an adult who received the AZD1222 COVID-19 vaccine.

The chain recombines TRBV12-3 or TRBV12-4 with TRBJ1-2, with D possibly matching TRBD1 (6 bases). The V gene lost 4 bases and the J gene lost 2 bases, with 8 bases spanning the gap. This CDR3 has 13 amino acids. The DNA for the CDR3 is TGTGCCAGCAGTTACGGGACAAACTATGGCTACACCTTC. Translation: CASSYGTNYGYTF.

As to this clone: Other DNA sequences from this sample encode an identical CDR3 as well. The chain recombines TRBV10-3 with TRBJ1-1; TRBD1 might be the D (5 bases). The germline V and J ends were trimmed by 4 bases and 1 base, with 7 bases remaining between them. Per the germline V gene, CDR1 is ENHRY and CDR2 is SYGVKD. The CDR3 extends over 13 amino acids. The CDR3 DNA sequence: TGTGCCATCAGTGGGCAGGGGAACACTGAAGCTTTCTTT. It specifies CAISGQGNTEAFF.

J is TRBJ2-1 and V is TRBV19; 7 bases match TRBD2. The CDR3 extends over 16 amino acids. J was trimmed by 0 bases and V by 2 bases; bases with no gene match: 4. CDR1 is LNHDA and CDR2 is SQIVND in the germline V gene (reference sequence). CDR3 sequence (DNA): TGTGCCAGTAGTATATACGGGGGGATCTCCTACAATGAGCAGTTCTTC. It encodes CASSIYGGISYNEQFF. Complete variable domain (other parts from reference TRBV19 and TRBJ2-1): DGGITQSPKYLFRKEGQNVTLSCEQNLNHDAMYWYRQDPGQGLRLIYYSQIVNDFQKGDIAEGYSVSREKKESFPLTVTSAQKNPTAFYLCASSIYGGISYNEQFFGPGTRLTVL.

This clone was found once. This chain joins TRBV12-5 and TRBJ1-1; no clear D. V lost 0 bases and J 1 base, leaving 0 bases between the germline ends. CDR1 and CDR2 from the germline V gene are LGHNT and FRNRAP. The CDR3 has 12 amino acids. CDR3: CASGLVNTEAFF. The CDR3 region has the DNA TGTGCTAGTGGTTTGGTGAACACTGAAGCTTTCTTT.

Notes on this clone: The identical CDR3 is also encoded by other nucleotide sequences in the sample. The rearrangement uses TRBV5-1 and TRBJ2-5; unclear D gene. Germline V gene sequence: CDR1 SGHRS, CDR2 YFSETQ. The length of the CDR3 is 12 residues. Trimming removed 4 bases from V and 0 bases from J, with 4 bases in between. The CDR3 nucleotides read TGCGCCAGCAGCCTGGACCAAGAGACCCAGTACTTC. This translates into CASSLDQETQYF. The full variable domain, completed using reference TRBV5-1 and TRBJ2-5, is KAGVTQTPRYLIKTRGQQVTLSCSPISGHRSVSWYQQTPGQGLQFLFEYFSETQRNKGNFPGRFSGRQFSNSRSEMNVSTLELGDSALYLCASSLDQETQYFGPGTRLLVL.

The chain couples TRBV3-1 (or the pseudogene TRBV3-2) to TRBJ2-5; TRBD2 matches at 12 bases. CDR3 length equals 16 residues. V shed 1 base, J shed 2 bases, and the junction held 2 bases outside the gene matches. Per germline, CDR1 LGHDT and CDR2 YNNKEL (reference sequence). CDR3 bases: TGTGCCAGCAGCCAAGGGACTAGCGGGGATCAAGAGACCCAGTACTTC. Its translation: CASSQGTSGDQETQYF.

This chain links TRBV7-2 with TRBJ2-2; D is unclear. Germline CDR1 and CDR2: SGHTA and FQGNSA. This CDR3 region has 14 residues. V was clipped by 1 base and J by 3 bases, with 6 bases between them. CDR3 nucleotide sequence: TGTGCCAGCAGCTTAGGCCACTACACCGGGGAGCTGTTTTTT. Translated: CASSLGHYTGELFF.

The J gene is TRBJ1-1, the V gene TRBV9; D call uncertain. V was cut by 0 bases and J by 1 base, with 4 bases left in between. The germline V gene encodes CDR1 SGDLS and CDR2 YYNGEE. The CDR3 has 13 residues. The CDR3 DNA reads TGTGCCAGCAGCGTAGAGAGGAACACTGAAGCTTTCTTT. Protein: CASSVERNTEAFF.

A single count supports this clone. The chain carries TRBV27 and TRBJ2-3; TRBD2 aligns across 7 bases. V shed 3 bases and J 5 bases; nucleotides not matched to a gene: 2. CDR3 length: 13 residues. CDR1 is MNHEY and CDR2 is SMNVEV in the germline V gene (reference sequence). CDR3 sequence reads: CASSFPGGDTQYF. The CDR3 DNA follows: TGTGCCAGCAGTTTCCCGGGGGGAGATACGCAGTATTTT.

The chain recombines TRBV11-3 with TRBJ2-1, with TRBD2 identical over 10 bases. Germline loops: CDR1 SGHNT, CDR2 YENEEA. Germline trimming cut 5 bases from V and 7 bases from J; bases unmatched to any gene: 5. CDR3 size: 14 residues. DNA for the CDR3: TGTGCCAGCAGCCCCGAGCGGGGGGGGAATGAGCAGTTCTTC. Protein product: CASSPERGGNEQFF.

V usage is TRBV2 and J usage is TRBJ1-1, with a tentative D call TRBD1 (5 bases). Germline lookup yields CDR1 SNHLY and CDR2 FYNNEI. V lost 4 bases and J 1 base, leaving 10 bases between the germline ends. The CDR3 runs 14 residues. The CDR3 nucleotides read TGTGCCAGCAGTGTTCAGGGTGAGAACACTGAAGCTTTCTTT. The encoded protein is CASSVQGENTEAFF. The variable domain in full, completed from reference TRBV2 and TRBJ1-1, reads EPEVTQTPSHQVTQMGQEVILRCVPISNHLYFYWYRQILGQKVEFLVSFYNNEISEKSEIFDDQFSVERPDGSNFTLKIRSTKLEDSAMYFCASSVQGENTEAFFGQGTRLTVV.

The chain links TRBV10-3 to TRBJ2-2, with 12 bases identical to TRBD1. This CDR3 has 19 residues. Germline loops: CDR1 ENHRY, CDR2 SYGVKD. V trimming: 6 bases; J trimming: 3 bases; junction bases outside the gene matches: 14. The CDR3 DNA sequence: TGTGCCATCAGAGTTCCCGGGACAGGGGGCGCGAGTGACACCGGGGAGCTGTTTTTT. It is translated as CAIRVPGTGGASDTGELFF.

Concerning this clone: At one end, the junction sequence differs from germline, possibly due to a read error. The V call is TRBV11-2, the J call TRBJ2-2, with D tentatively TRBD1 or TRBD2 (5 bases each). Germline lookup yields CDR1 SGHAT and CDR2 FQNNGV. The CDR3 consists of 11 residues. CDR3 nucleotides: TGTGCCAGCAGCCTAATATCCGGGACGATTTTT. Residues: CASSLISGTIF.

This sequence joins TRBV9 and TRBJ2-3; TRBD2 is a possible D gene (6 bases). The CDR3 consists of 15 residues. V lost 4 bases and J lost 1, with 13 bases in between. CDR1 SGDLS and CDR2 YYNGEE come from the germline V gene. The CDR3 coding sequence is TGTGCCAGCAGCATTTGGGGGGTTCGCACAGATACGCAGTATTTT. This translates into CASSIWGVRTDTQYF.

The genes are TRBV12-3 or TRBV12-4 and TRBJ1-2; D remains unclear. The CDR3 length is 13 residues. The V gene lost 3 bases and the J gene lost 5 bases, with 10 bases spanning the gap. In DNA form, the CDR3 reads TGTGCCAGCAGTTTCGGACCGGAATATGGCTACACCTTC. Translating gives CASSFGPEYGYTF.

The chain joins TRBV5-4 to TRBJ2-2; 8 bases align to TRBD1. With V trimmed by 3 bases and J by 1 base, 2 bases remained unmatched. The CDR3 is 15 amino acids. From germline, CDR1 is SGHNT and CDR2 YYREEE (reference sequence). CDR3 sequence (DNA): TGTGCCAGCAGCTCCGGGACAGGGAACACCGGGGAGCTGTTTTTT. Translated, it gives CASSSGTGNTGELFF.

The chain joins TRBV18 to TRBJ1-5; possible D gene TRBD1, 5 bases. This CDR3 is 13 amino acids long. Trimming took 1 base from V and 9 from J, leaving 10 bases between them. Germline loops: CDR1 KGHSH, CDR2 LQKENI. The CDR3 region has the DNA TGTGCCAGCTCACCACTCCAGGGAGGGCCCCAGCATTTT. This translates into CASSPLQGGPQHF.

The chain has TRBV4-2 and TRBJ2-3; D is uncertain. V was shortened by 0 bases and J by 4 bases, with 20 bases between the two germline ends. Germline CDR1 and CDR2: LGHNA and YNFKEQ. The CDR3 loop spans 18 amino acids. In nucleotides, the CDR3 is TGTGCCAGCAGCCAAGAACCAACCGGGCCGCGGTTGGCAGATACGCAGTATTTT. This translates into CASSQEPTGPRLADTQYF.

This clone was observed a few times. The chain combines TRBV27 with TRBJ2-2; possible D gene TRBD1, 6 bases. There are 13 residues in the CDR3. Trimming left V 6 bases short and J 3 bases short, with 8 bases between. Looked up from germline, CDR1 is MNHEY and CDR2 is SMNVEV (reference sequence). CDR3 bases: TGTGCCAGCAGGCAGGGGCACACCGGGGAGCTGTTTTTT. Amino acid sequence: CASRQGHTGELFF.

The chain couples TRBV10-3 to TRBJ1-6; D remains ambiguous. Germline assignment: CDR1 ENHRY and CDR2 SYGVKD. The CDR3 extends over 13 amino acids. Trimming removed 4 bases at V and 4 bases at J, with 5 bases between. This CDR3 is CAISAGYNSPLHF. In DNA, the CDR3 is TGTGCCATCAGTGCAGGTTATAATTCACCCCTCCACTTT.